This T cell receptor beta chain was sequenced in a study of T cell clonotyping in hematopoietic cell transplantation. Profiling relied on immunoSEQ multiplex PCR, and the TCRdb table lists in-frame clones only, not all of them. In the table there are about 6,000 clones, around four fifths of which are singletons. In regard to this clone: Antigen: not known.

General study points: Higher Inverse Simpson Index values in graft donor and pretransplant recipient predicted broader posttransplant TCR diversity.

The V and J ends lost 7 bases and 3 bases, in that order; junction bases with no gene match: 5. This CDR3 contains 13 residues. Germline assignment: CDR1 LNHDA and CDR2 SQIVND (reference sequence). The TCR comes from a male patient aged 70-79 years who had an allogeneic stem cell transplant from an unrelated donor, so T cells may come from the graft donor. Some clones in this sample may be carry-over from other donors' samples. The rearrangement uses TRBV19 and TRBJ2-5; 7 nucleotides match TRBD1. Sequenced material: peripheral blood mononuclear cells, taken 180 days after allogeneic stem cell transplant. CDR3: CASKSQGKETQYF. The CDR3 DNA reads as TGTGCCAGTAAATCACAGGGGAAAGAGACCCAGTACTTC.